This TCR beta chain was identified in a study of blood T cell repertoires in COVID-19. Per the original data handling: Quantification of nucleated cells was approximated via reference gene primer amplification. Method: immunoSEQ multiplex PCR; TCRdb's copy keeps in-frame clones and lacks some. The V and J calls and clone size are taken from that table; D and trimming were inferred from the DNA. The sample has 270,000 or so clones; approximately 90% are singletons. The sample was PBMCs or T cells enriched from blood (not recorded which). The sequence was obtained from a woman between 40 and 55 years old with acute COVID-19.

The CDR3 sequence is CASSTGANYGYTF. The CDR3 DNA is TGTGCCAGTAGTACCGGAGCTAACTATGGCTACACCTTC. This chain connects TRBV19 to TRBJ1-2; D not certain. V lost 4 bases and J 0 bases, leaving 6 bases between the germline ends. This CDR3 comprises 13 residues. Germline V gene data show CDR1 as LNHDA and CDR2 as SQIVND (reference sequence).